These T cell receptor beta chains were read from a single sample in a study of Ad26.COV2.S vaccination and SARS-CoV-2 variants. Profiled with immunoSEQ multiplex PCR; TCRdb holds only in-frame clones, not every one. The repertoire consists of around 300,000 clones, with 75% to 90% occurring once and the leading ten covering approximately 12%. Sequenced here: peripheral blood, sampled in a trial of Ad26.COV2.S vaccine versus placebo. These receptors all stem from a person between 18 and 60 years old who received the Ad26.COV2.S COVID-19 vaccine or a placebo. CDR3s include the opening cysteine and the closing phenylalanine or tryptophan. The D gene is left open where the match is weak. For some rows the clone size is stated as once, few or many, or as a class when expanded; others skip it.

TRBV27	TRBD1	TRBJ1-1	-	TGTGCCAGCAGTCTCCAGGGGGGTGTGGAAGCTTTCTTT	CASSLQGGVEAFF
TRBV24-1	-	TRBJ2-7	-	TGTGCCACCAGTGATGCGACTCGACCCTACGAGCAGTACTTC	CATSDATRPYEQYF
TRBV28	-	TRBJ2-3	-	TGTGCCAGCAGCCCAGGGGGGAGCACAGATACGCAGTATTTT	CASSPGGSTDTQYF
TRBV5-5	TRBD1	TRBJ1-6	-	TGTGCCAGCACCGGACAGGGGCCTAATTCACCCCTCCACTTT	CASTGQGPNSPLHF
TRBV9	TRBD1	TRBJ1-4	-	TGTGCCAGCAGCGTAGGGGCAGGGGGTCCAGAAAAACTGTTTTTT	CASSVGAGGPEKLFF
TRBV4-3	-	TRBJ2-1	-	TGCGCCAGCAGCCAATCCCTCCTGGGGGGAAACTACAATGAGCAGTTCTTC	CASSQSLLGGNYNEQFF
TRBV25-1	-	TRBJ2-4	-	TGTGCCATCCAAAACCAACCAGCCAAAAACATTCAGTACTTC	CAIQNQPAKNIQYF
TRBV5-1	-	TRBJ2-7	-	TGCGCCAGCAGCTTGGGAGTGGGCGCCTACGAGCAGTACTTC	CASSLGVGAYEQYF
TRBV9	-	TRBJ1-1	-	TGTGCCAGCAGCGTAGGATGGGGAGGGTCCACTGAAGCTTTCTTT	CASSVGWGGSTEAFF
TRBV28	-	TRBJ2-7	-	TGTGCCAGCAGTTTCGGGACTGCACGTTACGAGCAGTACTTC	CASSFGTARYEQYF
TRBV27	-	TRBJ2-2	-	TGTGCCAGCAGTTTCGTTAGGGGTGCCACCGGGGAGCTGTTTTTT	CASSFVRGATGELFF
TRBV7-3	TRBD1	TRBJ2-7	-	TGTGCCAGCAGTCCGGGACAGGGGCCTATCTACGAGCAGTACTTC	CASSPGQGPIYEQYF
TRBV11-2	-	TRBJ2-6	-	TGTGCCAGCAGCTTAGTTCCGGACAGCTTCTCTGGGGCCAACGTCCTGACTTTC	CASSLVPDSFSGANVLTF
TRBV28	TRBD2	TRBJ2-7	-	TGTGCCAGCAGTTCTGTCCTAGCGGTACCTCTGACCTACGAGCAGTACTTC	CASSSVLAVPLTYEQYF
TRBV4-3	-	TRBJ1-5	-	TGCGCCAGCAGCCAAGGGTGGCCAGATCGGAATCAGCCCCAGCATTTT	CASSQGWPDRNQPQHF
TRBV7-7	TRBD2	TRBJ2-1	once	TGTGCCCCCAGCCCGGGACTAGCGGACAATAGCTCCTACAATGAGCAGTTCTTC	CAPSPGLADNSSYNEQFF
TRBV10-3	-	TRBJ1-2	-	TGTGCCATCAGTGAAGTCCAAAGGCACTATGGCTACACCTTC	CAISEVQRHYGYTF
TRBV20-1	-	TRBJ2-1	-	TGCAGTGCTAGTGTGGGAGGTGGGTACGATGAGCAGTTCTTC	CSASVGGGYDEQFF
TRBV6-2/TRBV6-3	-	TRBJ2-3	-	TGTGCCAGCAGTTCCCCGGGACGCACAGATACGCAGTATTTT	CASSSPGRTDTQYF
TRBV7-2	TRBD2	TRBJ2-7	-	TGTGCCAGCAGCTTAGCTGCCCTCTTGGCGGGAGCCTACGAGCAGTACTTC	CASSLAALLAGAYEQYF
TRBV28	-	TRBJ1-2	once	TGTGCCAGCACCCTATCTCGGGGTCTTAACTATGGCTACACCTTC	CASTLSRGLNYGYTF
TRBV18	-	TRBJ2-5	once	TGTGCCAGCTCACCATCCAGGCAGCGAGGGGAGACCCAGTACTTC	CASSPSRQRGETQYF
TRBV7-8	TRBD2	TRBJ2-1	-	TGTGCCAGCAGCCCACCTAGCGGTAGCTCCTACAATGAGCAGTTCTTC	CASSPPSGSSYNEQFF
TRBV9	-	TRBJ2-1	-	TGTGCCAGCGGGGTGAGTGGTGAGCAGTTCTTC	CASGVSGEQFF
TRBV10-3	-	TRBJ1-1	-	TGTGCCTTCCATTACCCCGGGACACCCGGGGCGGACACTGAAGCTTTCTTT	CAFHYPGTPGADTEAFF
TRBV6-6	-	TRBJ2-5	-	TGTGCCAGCAGTCAAGAGACCCAGTACTTC	CASSQETQYF
TRBV3-1/TRBV3-2	-	TRBJ2-1	-	TGTGCCAGCAGCCAAGAGCTAACCGGCTTGGGATACAATGAGCAGTTCTTC	CASSQELTGLGYNEQFF
TRBV14	TRBD1	TRBJ2-1	-	TGTGCCAGCAGCCAACGGGACAGGGGGCGGAGAAGGGATATTGAGCAGTTCTTC	CASSQRDRGRRRDIEQFF
TRBV6-5	TRBD1	TRBJ1-4	-	TGTGCCAGCAGTTACGGCGGGACAGGGGATGAAAAACTGTTTTTT	CASSYGGTGDEKLFF
TRBV6-2/TRBV6-3	-	TRBJ1-6	-	TGTGCCAGCAGTTCGGTACTTACGCCGATTCGACGTAGGGATTCACCCCTCCACTTT	CASSSVLTPIRRRDSPLHF
TRBV2	-	TRBJ2-2	-	TGTGCCAGCAGGGAAGAATACGCGAACACCGGGGAGCTGTTTTTT	CASREEYANTGELFF
TRBV28	-	TRBJ1-2	-	TGTGCCAGCGCCTCCAGGTCGGGGTTGGGCTACACCTTC	CASASRSGLGYTF
TRBV11-3	-	TRBJ2-7	-	TGTGCCAGCAGCTTAGATCGGTCCGAGCAGTACTTC	CASSLDRSEQYF
TRBV5-6	-	TRBJ1-2	-	TGTGCCAGCAGCTTGCCTAACTATGGCTACACCTTC	CASSLPNYGYTF
TRBV28	-	TRBJ1-6	-	TGTGCCAGCAGTTTTTTTTTGATGGAGACGGCAGGGAGGGACTCACCCCTCCACTTT	CASSFFLMETAGRDSPLHF
TRBV28	-	TRBJ2-7	-	TGTGCCAGCAGGCCCCGGGCCAGTCCCTACGAGCAGTACTTC	CASRPRASPYEQYF
TRBV25-1	TRBD2	TRBJ2-1	-	TGTGCCAGCAGTGACGGCGGGAGGGCCGATGGTGAGCAGTTCTTC	CASSDGGRADGEQFF
TRBV3-1/TRBV3-2	TRBD1	TRBJ2-5	-	TGTGCCAGCAGCCCTTCCGGGACAGGGAGAGAGACCCAGTACTTC	CASSPSGTGRETQYF
TRBV4-3	-	TRBJ2-2	-	TGCGCCAGCAGCCGAGGAGGGGGGATCGCGAACACCGGGGAGCTGTTTTTT	CASSRGGGIANTGELFF
TRBV10-1	-	TRBJ2-5	-	TGCGCCAGCAGTGGCTCGAGGGTAGGGGAGACCCAGTACTTC	CASSGSRVGETQYF
TRBV28	-	TRBJ2-5	-	TGTGCCAGCAGTTTAGACTTCCAAGAGACCCAGTACTTC	CASSLDFQETQYF
TRBV6-5	TRBD2	TRBJ2-3	-	TGTGCCAGCAGGAGACTAGCGGGAGTCCAAGATACGCAGTATTTT	CASRRLAGVQDTQYF
TRBV7-9	-	TRBJ2-7	-	TGTGCCAGCAGACGGGAGTTCGACGAGCAGTACTTC	CASRREFDEQYF
TRBV4-2	-	TRBJ1-2	once	TGTGCCAGCAGCCAAGGGGGTGACATACGTAACTATGGCTACACCTTC	CASSQGGDIRNYGYTF
TRBV6-6	-	TRBJ1-3	-	TGTGCCAGCAGTTGGACGGCCTCTGGAAACACCATATATTTT	CASSWTASGNTIYF
TRBV2	-	TRBJ1-1	-	TGTGCCAGCAGTGAACCCGGGACCCTCTTT	CASSEPGTLF
TRBV4-2	-	TRBJ1-1	-	TGTGCCAGCAGCCAAGAGATACAGATTAACACTGAAGCTTTCTTT	CASSQEIQINTEAFF